This T cell receptor (beta chain) is from a study of CD8+CD57+ T cells in acquired aplastic anemia. Study as a whole: Each DNA sample taken from sorted CD4+ and CD8+ cells came to approximately 3.2 ug on average.

V shed 0 bases and J shed 4 bases, with 19 bases lying between them. Germline V gene lookup returns CDR1 SGHRS and CDR2 YFSETQ. The CDR3 has 17 amino acids. The authors sequenced patients whose flow cytometry had shown CD8+CD57+ cell expansion. When blood sampling took place, the patients had received no therapy. Details on this clonotype: Its antigen is as yet unknown.

Overall study findings and caveats: Patients were compared with controls for CD8+ Simpson's diversity, and no significant difference emerged.

Profiles of TCR beta VDJ and CDR3 were generated from a genomic DNA template. TCRdb used MiXCR to reprocess the reads, holding one entry per CDR3 protein. This table holds a few hundred thousand distinct CDR3 sequences, approximately 51% found once. V is TRBV5-1 and J is TRBJ1-1; D perhaps matches TRBD1 (6 bases). Material for sequencing was sorted CD4+, CD8+, or CD8+CD57+ T cells (not recorded which) from PBMCs. This TCR came from a human donor with aplastic anemia. CDR3 residues: CASSLASGGPTGTEAFF. CDR3 in DNA: TGCGCCAGCAGCTTGGCTTCGGGGGGTCCGACAGGCACTGAAGCTTTCTTT.